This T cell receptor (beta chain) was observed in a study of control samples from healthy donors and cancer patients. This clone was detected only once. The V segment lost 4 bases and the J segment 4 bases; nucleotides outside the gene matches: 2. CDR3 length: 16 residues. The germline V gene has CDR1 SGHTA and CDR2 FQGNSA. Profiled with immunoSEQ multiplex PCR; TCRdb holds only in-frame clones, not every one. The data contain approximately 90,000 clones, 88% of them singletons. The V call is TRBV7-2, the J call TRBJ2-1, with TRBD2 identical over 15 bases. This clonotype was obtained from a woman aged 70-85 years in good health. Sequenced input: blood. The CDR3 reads CASSWGTSGRYNEQFF. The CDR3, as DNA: TGTGCCAGCAGCTGGGGGACTAGCGGGAGGTACAATGAGCAGTTCTTC.